This T cell receptor beta chain appears in the sequencing data of a study of blood T cells in healthy people across ages. The CDR3 is 14 residues long. Per the germline V gene, CDR1 is SGHTA and CDR2 is FQGNSA. V dropped 6 bases and J dropped 7; count of bases not matched to a gene: 6. The use of a sample-barcoded 5' primer and a J-beta primer mix characterized a second PCR of roughly 6 to 11 cycles. Using its own MiXCR run on the 5' RACE reads, TCRdb lists one record per CDR3 protein. Among about 1.5 million distinct CDR3 sequences listed, about 45% were seen once. This clonotype originated in a woman aged 18-30 years in good health. Sequenced sample: blood. V and J are TRBV7-2 and TRBJ1-4, with 9 bases lining up with TRBD1. Here the CDR3 DNA reads TGTGCCAGCAGACTGACAGGGGGACGTGAAAAACTGTTTTTT. Translated: CASRLTGGREKLFF.